This T cell receptor beta chain was observed in a study of cytomegalovirus exposure and HLA in healthy donors. Across the study: The approximately 110 validation repertoires and the approximately 690 first-cohort repertoires shared a platform, a later analysis reported. Study results and limitations: High specificity and sensitivity for cytomegalovirus status were reported for the classifier. It was 164 TCR beta chains that were listed as cytomegalovirus-associated.

Germline lookup yields CDR1 SNHLY and CDR2 FYNNEI. With 3 bases removed from V and 5 bases from J, the gap between germline ends came to 11 bases. The CDR3 runs 15 residues. Comment on this clone: Its antigen is unidentified.

This table comes from immunoSEQ multiplex PCR, and its TCRdb copy is limited to in-frame clones, with some not included. The sample has approximately 150,000 clones, more than 85% seen once. The rearrangement joins TRBV2 to TRBJ1-6; D gene ambiguous. The sample was PBMCs. The sequence was obtained from a man aged 18 to 30 in good health and CMV-seropositive. CDR3 nucleotide sequence: TGTGCCAGCAGTGACGCGGAGGGAGATAATTCACCCCTCCACTTT. Amino acids: CASSDAEGDNSPLHF.